Many counts were recorded for the clone carrying this T cell receptor beta chain. The target antigen is unknown. The length of the CDR3 is 13 residues. Trimming left V 0 bases short and J 3 bases short, with 5 bases between. Germline V gene lookup returns CDR1 DFQATT and CDR2 SNEGSKA (reference sequence). TCRdb reprocessed the PCR reads via MiXCR and lists one record per CDR3 protein. Here the sample spans around 82,000 distinct CDR3 sequences, roughly 19% being singletons. This sample is drawn from a study of molecular identifiers for immune sequencing clone quantification. Study conclusions and caveats: Clones above 20 RNA copies contained over 97% of effector molecules and under 1% of naive molecules.

Sorting isolated naive CD8 T cells as CD8+CD4-CCR7+CD45RA+ events. The V and J genes are TRBV20-1 and TRBJ1-4; no clear D. This clonotype was sampled from a human donor in good health. Some libraries in this study had Jurkat cell RNA spiked in. The material sequenced was naive CD8+ T cells from blood, with Jurkat cell RNA spiked in. Subset indicated: FACS-sorted CD8+CD4-CCR7+CD45RA+ naive T cells. CDR3 DNA sequence: TGCAGTGCTAGAGATATGTCTAATGAAAAACTGTTTTTT. Its translation is CSARDMSNEKLFF.